Listed below are T cell receptor beta chains from one sample, sequenced in a study of STAT5B mutations in CD4+ large granular lymphocyte leukemia. Using immunoSEQ multiplex PCR, the repertoire was profiled, and TCRdb retains in-frame clones only, with some absent. The table records under 35,000 clones, 65% to 80% of them present only once. The sequenced sample consisted of CD4+ T cells from blood buffy coats. The receptors shown here come from a human donor in good health. Each CDR3 is given with its conserved first and last residue. Fields, in order: CDR3 DNA, CDR3 protein, CDR3 length, J gene, clone size, V gene, D gene. The D gene is left open where the match is weak. The size field is filled for only some rows; it gives once, few, many or a size class.

CDR3 DNA: TGCAGCGTTGAAGAGACAGGGTCCTACAATGAGCAGTTCTTC
CDR3 protein: CSVEETGSYNEQFF
CDR3 length: 14
J gene: TRBJ2-1
clone size: few
V gene: TRBV29-1
D gene: TRBD1

CDR3 DNA: TGTGCTAGCAGCCCCCATGAGGGTGGGTTTGGGACCCAGTACTTC
CDR3 protein: CASSPHEGGFGTQYF
CDR3 length: 15
J gene: TRBJ2-5
clone size: NA
V gene: TRBV7-7
D gene: NA

CDR3 DNA: TGTGCCAGCACGCACTTACCCCTAGCCTCTAACTATGGCTACACCTTC
CDR3 protein: CASTHLPLASNYGYTF
CDR3 length: 16
J gene: TRBJ1-2
clone size: NA
V gene: TRBV7-9
D gene: NA

CDR3 DNA: TGTGCCAGCAGTGGGGAACATAGCAATCAGCCCCAGCATTTT
CDR3 protein: CASSGEHSNQPQHF
CDR3 length: 14
J gene: TRBJ1-5
clone size: NA
V gene: TRBV6-1
D gene: NA

CDR3 DNA: TGTGCCAGCAGCCAAAGGCCTGATACGCAGTATTTT
CDR3 protein: CASSQRPDTQYF
CDR3 length: 12
J gene: TRBJ2-3
clone size: NA
V gene: TRBV21-1
D gene: NA

CDR3 DNA: TGTGCCAGTAGTCAGGGGATCTACACTGAAGCTTTCTTT
CDR3 protein: CASSQGIYTEAFF
CDR3 length: 13
J gene: TRBJ1-1
clone size: few
V gene: TRBV19
D gene: NA

CDR3 DNA: TGTGCCAGCAGTGAGCCAGGGGGCGGAGTGTCTGGGGCCAACGTCCTGACTTTC
CDR3 protein: CASSEPGGGVSGANVLTF
CDR3 length: 18
J gene: TRBJ2-6
clone size: NA
V gene: TRBV28
D gene: TRBD1

CDR3 DNA: TGTGCCAGCGTCGGAGAGGATGGCTACACCTTC
CDR3 protein: CASVGEDGYTF
CDR3 length: 11
J gene: TRBJ1-2
clone size: NA
V gene: TRBV28
D gene: NA

CDR3 DNA: TGTGCCAGCACCAAAGGGCCTCTCTACGAGCAGTACTTC
CDR3 protein: CASTKGPLYEQYF
CDR3 length: 13
J gene: TRBJ2-7
clone size: NA
V gene: TRBV6-6
D gene: NA

CDR3 DNA: TGTGCCAGCTCACCCCTTGGGGGCGCCAGCAATCAGCCCCAGCATTTT
CDR3 protein: CASSPLGGASNQPQHF
CDR3 length: 16
J gene: TRBJ1-5
clone size: NA
V gene: TRBV18
D gene: NA

CDR3 DNA: TGTGCCAGCAGCCCTACAGGGGATTATGGCTACACCTTC
CDR3 protein: CASSPTGDYGYTF
CDR3 length: 13
J gene: TRBJ1-2
clone size: NA
V gene: TRBV6-1
D gene: TRBD1

CDR3 DNA: TGCAGCGTCTATTGGGGGGCGATGAACACTGAAGCTTTCTTT
CDR3 protein: CSVYWGAMNTEAFF
CDR3 length: 14
J gene: TRBJ1-1
clone size: NA
V gene: TRBV29-1
D gene: NA

CDR3 DNA: TGTGCCAGCAGCTTGGCCGGGGTCCGAGAGACCCAGTACTTC
CDR3 protein: CASSLAGVRETQYF
CDR3 length: 14
J gene: TRBJ2-5
clone size: once
V gene: TRBV5-6
D gene: NA

CDR3 DNA: TGTGCCAGTAGTATTTCGTTAGCGGTAGAGACCCAGTACTTC
CDR3 protein: CASSISLAVETQYF
CDR3 length: 14
J gene: TRBJ2-5
clone size: once
V gene: TRBV19
D gene: NA

CDR3 DNA: TGTGCCACCAGCAACGGGAGGATGGATACGCAGTATTTT
CDR3 protein: CATSNGRMDTQYF
CDR3 length: 13
J gene: TRBJ2-3
clone size: NA
V gene: TRBV15
D gene: TRBD2

CDR3 DNA: TGTGCCAGTAGTACACTGAGGGCCCAGCATTTT
CDR3 protein: CASSTLRAQHF
CDR3 length: 11
J gene: TRBJ1-5
clone size: NA
V gene: TRBV19
D gene: NA

CDR3 DNA: TGTGCCAGCAGCGTAGCCGGGGTCACCTACAATGAGCAGTTCTTC
CDR3 protein: CASSVAGVTYNEQFF
CDR3 length: 15
J gene: TRBJ2-1
clone size: NA
V gene: TRBV9
D gene: NA

CDR3 DNA: TGCGCCAGCAGCTTGTTCGCGGCTAGCGGGAGTGCAGCCTACGAGCAGTACTTC
CDR3 protein: CASSLFAASGSAAYEQYF
CDR3 length: 18
J gene: TRBJ2-7
clone size: NA
V gene: TRBV5-1
D gene: TRBD2

CDR3 DNA: TGTGCCAGCAGTTTAGGGCTAAGGGGTAATTGGGAGCAGTACTTC
CDR3 protein: CASSLGLRGNWEQYF
CDR3 length: 15
J gene: TRBJ2-7
clone size: NA
V gene: TRBV28
D gene: NA

CDR3 DNA: TGTGCCAGCAGCGCGACAGGGAGGGGCACTGAAGCTTTCTTT
CDR3 protein: CASSATGRGTEAFF
CDR3 length: 14
J gene: TRBJ1-1
clone size: NA
V gene: TRBV7-2
D gene: TRBD1

CDR3 DNA: TGTGCCAGCAGTAAGACTAGCGGGAGGGCCCTAGGCTCCTACGAGCAGTACTTC
CDR3 protein: CASSKTSGRALGSYEQYF
CDR3 length: 18
J gene: TRBJ2-7
clone size: NA
V gene: TRBV28
D gene: TRBD2

CDR3 DNA: TGTGCCAGCAGCAAACGACCATTGGCCAGCCTCCAAGAGACCCAGTACTTC
CDR3 protein: CASSKRPLASLQETQYF
CDR3 length: 17
J gene: TRBJ2-5
clone size: NA
V gene: TRBV9
D gene: NA

CDR3 DNA: TGTGCCAGCAACAACAGGGGCCTTTCCTACGAGCAGTACTTC
CDR3 protein: CASNNRGLSYEQYF
CDR3 length: 14
J gene: TRBJ2-7
clone size: NA
V gene: TRBV2
D gene: TRBD1

CDR3 DNA: TGCAGCGTTGAAGGGGTGGCGGGATTAGGCACCGGGGAGCTGTTTTTT
CDR3 protein: CSVEGVAGLGTGELFF
CDR3 length: 16
J gene: TRBJ2-2
clone size: NA
V gene: TRBV29-1
D gene: NA

CDR3 DNA: TGTGCCAGCTCCCAGGACAGGGCAGTCTCTGGAAACACCATATATTTT
CDR3 protein: CASSQDRAVSGNTIYF
CDR3 length: 16
J gene: TRBJ1-3
clone size: NA
V gene: TRBV18
D gene: TRBD1

CDR3 DNA: TGTGCCAGCAGCTTCTCACTAGCAGATACGCAGTATTTT
CDR3 protein: CASSFSLADTQYF
CDR3 length: 13
J gene: TRBJ2-3
clone size: NA
V gene: TRBV11-3
D gene: NA

CDR3 DNA: TGTGCCATCAGTGGGACAGCCAGCTCTGGAAACACCATATATTTT
CDR3 protein: CAISGTASSGNTIYF
CDR3 length: 15
J gene: TRBJ1-3
clone size: NA
V gene: TRBV10-3
D gene: NA

CDR3 DNA: TGTGCCAGCAGCGTAGAGGGGACAGGTAGCTCCTACGAGCAGTACTTC
CDR3 protein: CASSVEGTGSSYEQYF
CDR3 length: 16
J gene: TRBJ2-7
clone size: NA
V gene: TRBV9
D gene: TRBD1

CDR3 DNA: TGTGCCAGCACCAGAAGTTGGGTTTCTGAAGCTTTCTTT
CDR3 protein: CASTRSWVSEAFF
CDR3 length: 13
J gene: TRBJ1-1
clone size: NA
V gene: TRBV2
D gene: NA

CDR3 DNA: TGTGCCAGCAGCTCGGGACTTAACCAAGAGACCCAGTACTTC
CDR3 protein: CASSSGLNQETQYF
CDR3 length: 14
J gene: TRBJ2-5
clone size: NA
V gene: TRBV5-5
D gene: NA

CDR3 DNA: TGTGCAAGTCGCTTAGGGACACTGAGGGGGCCCCAGCATTTT
CDR3 protein: CASRLGTLRGPQHF
CDR3 length: 14
J gene: TRBJ1-5
clone size: few
V gene: TRBV12-2
D gene: NA

CDR3 DNA: TGCAGCGTTGATGGTCCTAGCTCCTACAATGAGCAGTTCTTC
CDR3 protein: CSVDGPSSYNEQFF
CDR3 length: 14
J gene: TRBJ2-1
clone size: once
V gene: TRBV29-1
D gene: NA

CDR3 DNA: TGCGCCAGCAGCCCGGGACACACCAGGGGAAACACTGAAGCTTTCTTT
CDR3 protein: CASSPGHTRGNTEAFF
CDR3 length: 16
J gene: TRBJ1-1
clone size: NA
V gene: TRBV5-1
D gene: NA

CDR3 DNA: TGTGCCAGCAGCTCCCGACAGGGCGGTCAGCCCCAGCATTTT
CDR3 protein: CASSSRQGGQPQHF
CDR3 length: 14
J gene: TRBJ1-5
clone size: NA
V gene: TRBV7-6
D gene: TRBD1

CDR3 DNA: TGTGCCAGCAGTGGGCCGGGAAGGGAGTATGGCTACACCTTC
CDR3 protein: CASSGPGREYGYTF
CDR3 length: 14
J gene: TRBJ1-2
clone size: NA
V gene: TRBV28
D gene: NA

CDR3 DNA: TGTGCCTGGACACCGAACACAGATACGCAGTATTTT
CDR3 protein: CAWTPNTDTQYF
CDR3 length: 12
J gene: TRBJ2-3
clone size: NA
V gene: TRBV30
D gene: NA

CDR3 DNA: TGTGCCAGTAGTATAAACAGCCGGAACACCATATATTTT
CDR3 protein: CASSINSRNTIYF
CDR3 length: 13
J gene: TRBJ1-3
clone size: few
V gene: TRBV19
D gene: NA

CDR3 DNA: TGTGCCAGCAGCTCCACCGGGGAGCTGTTTTTT
CDR3 protein: CASSSTGELFF
CDR3 length: 11
J gene: TRBJ2-2
clone size: NA
V gene: TRBV7-6
D gene: NA

CDR3 DNA: TGTGCCAGTCCCGGGGGGATCGACATTCAGTACTTC
CDR3 protein: CASPGGIDIQYF
CDR3 length: 12
J gene: TRBJ2-4
clone size: NA
V gene: TRBV5-6
D gene: TRBD2

CDR3 DNA: TGTGCCAGCAGCAGGACAGGGGCCTCCAATCAGCCCCAGCATTTT
CDR3 protein: CASSRTGASNQPQHF
CDR3 length: 15
J gene: TRBJ1-5
clone size: NA
V gene: TRBV7-2
D gene: TRBD1

CDR3 DNA: TGTGCCAGCAGCCAAGGATGGGGGGCCCTCACCGGGGAGCTGTTTTTT
CDR3 protein: CASSQGWGALTGELFF
CDR3 length: 16
J gene: TRBJ2-2
clone size: NA
V gene: TRBV14
D gene: NA

CDR3 DNA: TGTGCCAGCAGCTTATGGTCCGGGACCAGTAACACCGGGGAGCTGTTTTTT
CDR3 protein: CASSLWSGTSNTGELFF
CDR3 length: 17
J gene: TRBJ2-2
clone size: NA
V gene: TRBV7-3
D gene: NA

CDR3 DNA: TGTGCCAGCAGTGCTTACGGATACGAGCAGTACTTC
CDR3 protein: CASSAYGYEQYF
CDR3 length: 12
J gene: TRBJ2-7
clone size: NA
V gene: TRBV9
D gene: NA

CDR3 DNA: TGTGCCAGTAGGAGGGGGGAAGCTTTCTTT
CDR3 protein: CASRRGEAFF
CDR3 length: 10
J gene: TRBJ1-1
clone size: NA
V gene: TRBV19
D gene: NA

CDR3 DNA: TGTGCCAGCAGCTTGGAATCCCGGACAGGCTCGCGGGGCTACACCTTC
CDR3 protein: CASSLESRTGSRGYTF
CDR3 length: 16
J gene: TRBJ1-2
clone size: NA
V gene: TRBV5-8
D gene: TRBD1

CDR3 DNA: TGTGCCAGCAGCCCACGGACGGCGAAAGAGACCCAGTACTTC
CDR3 protein: CASSPRTAKETQYF
CDR3 length: 14
J gene: TRBJ2-5
clone size: once
V gene: TRBV7-9
D gene: NA

CDR3 DNA: TGTGCTAGTGGTTTCTCCCTTGGACTAGCGGGGGGTATCTACGAGCAGTACTTC
CDR3 protein: CASGFSLGLAGGIYEQYF
CDR3 length: 18
J gene: TRBJ2-7
clone size: NA
V gene: TRBV12-5
D gene: TRBD2

CDR3 DNA: TGTGCCAGCATGAGGCAGGGACTCTCCTACGAGCAGTACTTC
CDR3 protein: CASMRQGLSYEQYF
CDR3 length: 14
J gene: TRBJ2-7
clone size: once
V gene: TRBV27
D gene: NA

CDR3 DNA: TGCGCCAGCGGGCGGGGGGGTCAAGAGACCCAGTACTTC
CDR3 protein: CASGRGGQETQYF
CDR3 length: 13
J gene: TRBJ2-5
clone size: NA
V gene: TRBV10-2
D gene: TRBD2

CDR3 DNA: TGTGCCAGCAGCCGGGGTCAGGGCTCCTACAATGAGCAGTTCTTC
CDR3 protein: CASSRGQGSYNEQFF
CDR3 length: 15
J gene: TRBJ2-1
clone size: NA
V gene: TRBV7-2
D gene: NA

CDR3 DNA: TGCGCCAGCAGCTTGGGTTTGAACACTGAAGCTTTCTTT
CDR3 protein: CASSLGLNTEAFF
CDR3 length: 13
J gene: TRBJ1-1
clone size: once
V gene: TRBV5-1
D gene: NA

CDR3 DNA: TGTGCCAGCACCGTAGACCCAGCGGGAGCCGACAATGAGCAGTTCTTC
CDR3 protein: CASTVDPAGADNEQFF
CDR3 length: 16
J gene: TRBJ2-1
clone size: NA
V gene: TRBV9
D gene: TRBD2

CDR3 DNA: TGTGCCAGCAGGGCCACGAGCGGGGGGGCCTTCAATGAGCAGTTCTTC
CDR3 protein: CASRATSGGAFNEQFF
CDR3 length: 16
J gene: TRBJ2-1
clone size: NA
V gene: TRBV2
D gene: TRBD2

CDR3 DNA: TGTGCCAGCAGCTTAGAGAGGATCTCTGGAAACACCATATATTTT
CDR3 protein: CASSLERISGNTIYF
CDR3 length: 15
J gene: TRBJ1-3
clone size: NA
V gene: TRBV11-2
D gene: NA

CDR3 DNA: TGTGCCAGCAGGAGGGACAGGGGGCGGTCCGGGGCCAACGTCCTGACTTTC
CDR3 protein: CASRRDRGRSGANVLTF
CDR3 length: 17
J gene: TRBJ2-6
clone size: NA
V gene: TRBV2
D gene: TRBD1

CDR3 DNA: TGTGCCAGTAAGGACGGGGGTTTTCGCAATGAGCAGTTCTTC
CDR3 protein: CASKDGGFRNEQFF
CDR3 length: 14
J gene: TRBJ2-1
clone size: NA
V gene: TRBV19
D gene: NA

CDR3 DNA: TGTGCCAGCAATTTTTTGGGAGGGGACAGACCCTTGGGGGAGCTGTTTTTT
CDR3 protein: CASNFLGGDRPLGELFF
CDR3 length: 17
J gene: TRBJ2-2
clone size: NA
V gene: TRBV7-2
D gene: NA

CDR3 DNA: TGCGCCAGCAGCTTGGGGGGGGTCCCAGATACGCAGTATTTT
CDR3 protein: CASSLGGVPDTQYF
CDR3 length: 14
J gene: TRBJ2-3
clone size: NA
V gene: TRBV5-1
D gene: NA

CDR3 DNA: TGTGCCAGCAGCTTGGAGGGATTGCGTACGGAGACCCAGTACTTC
CDR3 protein: CASSLEGLRTETQYF
CDR3 length: 15
J gene: TRBJ2-5
clone size: NA
V gene: TRBV5-5
D gene: NA

CDR3 DNA: TGCGCCAGCAGCTCCGGACTAGCGGGGGGCTTAGTCATCACAGATACGCAGTATTTT
CDR3 protein: CASSSGLAGGLVITDTQYF
CDR3 length: 19
J gene: TRBJ2-3
clone size: NA
V gene: TRBV5-1
D gene: TRBD2